These 14 T cell receptor beta chains came from one sample sequenced in a study of blood T cell repertoires in COVID-19. Using immunoSEQ multiplex PCR, the repertoire was profiled, and TCRdb retains in-frame clones only, with some absent. The table has 120,000 or so clones, roughly nine tenths seen once. Sequenced: peripheral blood. The receptors originated from a man between 70 and 80 years old with active or convalescent COVID-19.

The chain joins TRBV6-5 to TRBJ2-3; D might be TRBD2 (7 bases). The CDR3 is made up of 14 amino acids. V shed 8 bases and J shed 4 bases, with 16 bases lying between them. Germline V gene lookup returns CDR1 MNHEY and CDR2 SVGAGI. CDR3 bases: TGTGCCAGCGGGGGGGGCAGGGAATCAGATACGCAGTATTTT. Its translation: CASGGGRESDTQYF.

V gene TRBV6-1 combines with J gene TRBJ2-3; 9 nucleotides align to TRBD2. The CDR3 runs 16 residues. The V and J ends lost 2 bases and 3 bases, in that order; junction bases with no gene match: 6. From germline, CDR1 is MNHNS and CDR2 SASEGT. CDR3 sequence (DNA): TGTGCCAGCAGTGAATTGGGCGGGAGGGCAACAGATACGCAGTATTTT. Its protein product is CASSELGGRATDTQYF.

The J gene is TRBJ1-1, the V gene TRBV27; D unresolved. V gave up 5 bases and J gave up 3 bases, with 10 bases separating them. Germline V lookup: CDR1 MNHEY, CDR2 SMNVEV (reference sequence). This CDR3 is built from 13 residues. CDR3 sequence: CASSIEADTEAFF. The CDR3 DNA reads TGTGCCAGCAGTATCGAAGCGGACACTGAAGCTTTCTTT.

This clone was detected only once. The chain is built from TRBV6-5 and TRBJ1-4; TRBD1 matches at 10 bases. CDR1 and CDR2 from the germline V gene are MNHEY and SVGAGI. V lost 10 bases, J lost 8 bases, and 4 bases stayed unmatched. The CDR3 is made up of 12 amino acids. DNA of the CDR3: TGTGCCATTCGGGACAGGGGCGAAAAACTGTTTTTT. Translating it yields CAIRDRGEKLFF.

V and J are TRBV27 and TRBJ1-2, with D unresolved. V was trimmed by 3 bases and J by 4 bases, leaving 9 bases between them. Per germline, CDR1 MNHEY and CDR2 SMNVEV (reference sequence). CDR3 size: 13 residues. For the CDR3, the DNA is TGTGCCAGCAGTTTGAAAAGCGGCTATGGCTACACCTTC. It yields the protein CASSLKSGYGYTF.

V is TRBV19 and J is TRBJ1-5; D remains unclear. The V and J ends lost 3 bases and 5 bases respectively, with 17 bases between them. The CDR3 is 16 amino acids. Germline CDR1 reads LNHDA; CDR2 reads SQIVND (reference sequence). The CDR3 DNA is TGTGCCAGTAGTATTCCCCGCGGTCAGACTTATCAGCCCCAGCATTTT. It codes for CASSIPRGQTYQPQHF.

This rearrangement joins TRBV5-6 to TRBJ2-1, with TRBD1 matching over 7 bases. This CDR3 contains 16 residues. The trim removed 1 base at V and 8 bases at J, leaving 12 bases unmatched. CDR1 is SGHDT and CDR2 is YYEEEE in the germline V gene. The CDR3 DNA reads as TGTGCCAGCAGCTTGCTGAGAGGGGGCGATTTTGATGAGCAGTTCTTC. Translated, it gives CASSLLRGGDFDEQFF.

In this sample, this clone turned up a few times. The rearrangement joins TRBV6-5 to TRBJ2-7; 7 positions agree with TRBD2. The CDR3 totals 13 residues. The V segment lost 8 bases and the J segment 0 bases; nucleotides outside the gene matches: 4. Germline CDR1 reads MNHEY; CDR2 reads SVGAGI. For the CDR3, the DNA is TGTGCCAGCCTGCGGGAGAACTCCTACGAGCAGTACTTC. Translation: CASLRENSYEQYF.

The genes are TRBV28 and TRBJ2-7; possible D gene TRBD1, 6 bases. The V gene's germline CDR1 is MDHEN and CDR2 SYDVKM. V lost 7 bases to trimming and J lost 6 bases, with 16 bases between them. CDR3 length equals 13 residues. The CDR3 sequence is CASKLSGVREQYF. In DNA form, the CDR3 reads TGTGCCAGCAAACTTTCAGGGGTTCGCGAGCAGTACTTC.

The genes are TRBV19 and TRBJ1-2, with 9 bases identical to TRBD1. The CDR3 spans 18 residues. V lost 1 base and J lost 4; bases outside the gene matches: 13. Germline CDR1 and CDR2: LNHDA and SQIVND (reference sequence). CDR3 in DNA: TGTGCCAGTAGTATAGGCGCTACTCCGGGACAGGGCGGCTATGGCTACACCTTC. This translates into CASSIGATPGQGGYGYTF.

The chain links TRBV19 to TRBJ1-4; 8 bases are shared with TRBD1. The trim removed 10 bases at V and 8 bases at J, leaving 12 bases unmatched. Per the germline V gene, CDR1 is LNHDA and CDR2 is SQIVND (reference sequence). The CDR3 loop spans 14 amino acids. The CDR3 reads CAKLKDRVGEKLFF. The CDR3 bases are TGTGCCAAACTAAAGGACAGGGTGGGGGAAAAACTGTTTTTT.

The chain is built from TRBV29-1 and TRBJ2-2; D perhaps matches TRBD1 (6 bases). Germline values: CDR1 SQVTM, CDR2 ANQGSEA. The CDR3 runs 13 residues. Written as DNA, the CDR3 is TGCGGGGGCAGGGATCCGAACACCGGGGAGCTGTTTTTT. It codes for CGGRDPNTGELFF.

This chain joins TRBV19 and TRBJ2-1, with 7 bases aligning to TRBD1. The V segment lost 6 bases and the J segment 6 bases; nucleotides outside the gene matches: 5. From germline, CDR1 is LNHDA and CDR2 SQIVND (reference sequence). This CDR3 is built from 13 residues. The CDR3 loop reads CASSLTGRNEQFF. The CDR3, as DNA: TGTGCCAGTAGCCTGACAGGGCGCAATGAGCAGTTCTTC.

CDR3 residues: CASSYGQTYEQYF. The CDR3 nucleotides are TGTGCCAGCAGTTACGGGCAGACCTACGAGCAGTACTTC. The rearrangement uses TRBV6-5 and TRBJ2-7; D is uncertain. The V gene's germline CDR1 is MNHEY and CDR2 SVGAGI. There are 13 residues in the CDR3. V was trimmed by 2 bases and J by 2 bases, leaving 7 bases between them.